The source of this TCR beta chain is a study of T cell clonality in common variable immunodeficiency. Whole-study findings and limits: Reportedly, TCR beta sequences from common variable immunodeficiency showed fewer deletions and N-nucleotide insertions. The cause of increased CVID clonality remains unclear without subpopulation sequencing. CVID subjects showed higher TCRbeta clonality than healthy controls.

Profiling relied on immunoSEQ multiplex PCR, and the TCRdb table lists in-frame clones only, not all of them. This sample has fewer than 75,000 clones and no singletons, with less than 2% in the ten largest. This CDR3 contains 14 residues. V dropped 4 bases and J dropped 3; count of bases not matched to a gene: 1. From germline, CDR1 is MNHEY and CDR2 SVGEGT. This clone came up many times. Its matching antigen is unknown. With the read ending 3 residues before the CDR3 end, the germline J gene is used to fill in that end. Specimen: peripheral blood mononuclear cells. The receptor's source is a person aged 18-70 years in good health. The chain recombines TRBV6-2 or TRBV6-3 with TRBJ2-1; 9 bases agree with TRBD2. The CDR3 reads CASSWRGGYNEQFF. CDR3 DNA (partial): TGTGCCAGCAGTTGGCGGGGGGGCTACAATGAG.